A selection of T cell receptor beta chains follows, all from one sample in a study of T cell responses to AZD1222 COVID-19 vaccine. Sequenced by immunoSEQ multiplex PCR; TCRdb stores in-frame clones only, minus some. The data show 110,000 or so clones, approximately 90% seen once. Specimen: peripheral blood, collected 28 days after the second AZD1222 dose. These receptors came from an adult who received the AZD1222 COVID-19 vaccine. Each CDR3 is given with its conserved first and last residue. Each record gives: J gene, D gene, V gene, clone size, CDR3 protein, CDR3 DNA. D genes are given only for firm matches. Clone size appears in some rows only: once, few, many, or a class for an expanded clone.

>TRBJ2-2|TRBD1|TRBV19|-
CASRFRGPNTGELFF
TGTGCCAGTCGCTTTAGGGGGCCGAACACCGGGGAGCTGTTTTTT
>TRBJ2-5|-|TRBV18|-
CASSPPGRETQYF
TGTGCCAGCTCACCACCAGGGCGGGAGACCCAGTACTTC
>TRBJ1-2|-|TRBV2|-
CASSEQSYGYTF
TGTGCCAGCAGTGAACAGTCCTATGGCTACACCTTC
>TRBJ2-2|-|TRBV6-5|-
CASSYSTLGAGELFF
TGTGCCAGCAGTTACTCGACACTAGGCGCCGGGGAGCTGTTTTTT
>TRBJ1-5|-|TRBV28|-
CASWSLNQPQHF
TGTGCCAGCTGGTCCCTCAATCAGCCCCAGCATTTT
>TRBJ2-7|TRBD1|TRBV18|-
CASSPGQGAYEQYF
TGTGCCAGCTCACCGGGACAGGGGGCGTACGAGCAGTACTTC
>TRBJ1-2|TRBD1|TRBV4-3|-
CASSHRDRVYGGYTF
TGCGCCAGCAGCCACAGAGACAGGGTGTACGGTGGCTACACCTTC
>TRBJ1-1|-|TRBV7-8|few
CASSLGDNLNTEAFF
TGTGCCAGCAGCTTAGGCGACAATTTGAACACTGAAGCTTTCTTT
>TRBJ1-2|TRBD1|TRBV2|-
CASRPRGPYGYTF
TGTGCCAGCAGACCCAGGGGGCCCTATGGCTACACCTTC
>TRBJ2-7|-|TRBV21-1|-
CASSKRIAGSVVEQYF
TGTGCCAGCAGCAAAAGGATCGCGGGGAGCGTTGTCGAGCAGTACTTC
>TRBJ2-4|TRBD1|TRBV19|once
CASSLRGRSDIQYF
TGTGCCAGTAGTCTCAGGGGGCGATCGGACATTCAGTACTTC
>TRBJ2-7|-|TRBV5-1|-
CASSLSAGASYEQYF
TGCGCCAGCAGCTTGTCGGCAGGGGCCTCCTACGAGCAGTACTTC
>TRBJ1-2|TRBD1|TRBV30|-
CARRDRGSGGYTF
TGTGCCAGACGGGACAGGGGATCGGGGGGCTACACCTTC
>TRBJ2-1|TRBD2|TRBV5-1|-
CASSGGLAEYNEQFF
TGCGCCAGCAGCGGCGGACTAGCGGAGTACAATGAGCAGTTCTTC
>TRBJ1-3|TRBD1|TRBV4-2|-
CASSHEGAISGNTIYF
TGTGCCAGCAGCCACGAGGGGGCTATCTCTGGAAACACCATATATTTT
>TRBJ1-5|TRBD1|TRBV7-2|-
CASSPTGTGHNQPQHF
TGTGCCAGCAGCCCAACCGGGACAGGACACAATCAGCCCCAGCATTTT
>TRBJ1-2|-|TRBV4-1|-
CASSHLSGASYGYTF
TGCGCCAGCAGCCACTTATCAGGGGCGAGCTATGGCTACACCTTC
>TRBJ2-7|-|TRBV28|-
CASSLRGNEQYF
TGTGCCAGCAGTTTAAGGGGAAACGAGCAGTACTTC
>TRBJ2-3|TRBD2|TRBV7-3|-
CASSFRGLDRDTQYF
TGTGCCAGCAGCTTTAGGGGACTAGATAGAGATACGCAGTATTTT
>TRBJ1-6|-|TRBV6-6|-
CASSWDINNSPLHF
TGTGCCAGCAGTTGGGACATAAATAATTCACCCCTCCACTTT
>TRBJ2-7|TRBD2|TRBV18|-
CASSPRTGGANEQYF
TGTGCCAGCTCACCTCGGACGGGGGGGGCCAACGAGCAGTACTTC
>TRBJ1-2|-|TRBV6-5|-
CASSYSGDGYTF
TGTGCCAGCAGTTATAGTGGAGATGGCTACACCTTC
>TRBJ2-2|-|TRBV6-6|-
CASRTGAGNTGELFF
TGTGCCAGCCGTACCGGGGCAGGGAACACCGGGGAGCTGTTTTTT
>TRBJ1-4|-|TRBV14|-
CASSQDWRPNEKLFF
TGTGCCAGCAGCCAAGATTGGAGACCTAATGAAAAACTGTTTTTT
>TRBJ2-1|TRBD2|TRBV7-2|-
CASRSGLAGASSYNEQFF
TGTGCCAGCAGATCGGGACTAGCGGGCGCCAGCTCCTACAATGAGCAGTTCTTC
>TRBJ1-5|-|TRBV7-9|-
CASGAGNQPQHF
TGTGCCAGCGGTGCGGGTAATCAGCCCCAGCATTTT
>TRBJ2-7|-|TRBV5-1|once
CASSLGPRSGGYEQYF
TGCGCCAGCAGCTTGGGGCCCCGGAGTGGAGGGTACGAGCAGTACTTC
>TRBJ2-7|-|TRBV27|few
CASARGWAYEQYF
TGTGCCAGCGCGAGAGGGTGGGCCTACGAGCAGTACTTC
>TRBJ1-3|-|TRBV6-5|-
CASSYGGGPSGNTIYF
TGTGCCAGCAGTTACGGGGGGGGGCCGTCTGGAAACACCATATATTTT
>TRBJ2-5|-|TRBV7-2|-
CASNNGVQETQYF
TGTGCCAGCAACAACGGGGTCCAAGAGACCCAGTACTTC
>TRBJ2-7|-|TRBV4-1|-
CASSQDAGLLGAYEQYF
TGCGCCAGCAGCCAAGACGCCGGACTACTGGGGGCCTACGAGCAGTACTTC
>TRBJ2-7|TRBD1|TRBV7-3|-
CASSLKAGTGVKQYF
TGTGCCAGCAGCTTAAAAGCGGGGACAGGGGTGAAGCAGTACTTC
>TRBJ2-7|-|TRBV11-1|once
CASGSYEQYF
TGTGCCAGCGGCTCCTACGAGCAGTACTTC
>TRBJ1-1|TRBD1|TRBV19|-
CASRTGVALPGGAFF
TGTGCCAGTAGAACAGGGGTGGCTCTCCCGGGTGGTGCTTTCTTT
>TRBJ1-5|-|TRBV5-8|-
CASSFQGYSNQPQHF
TGTGCCAGCAGCTTTCAGGGGTATAGCAATCAGCCCCAGCATTTT
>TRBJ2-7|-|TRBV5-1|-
CASSLGGDSPYF
TGCGCCAGCAGCTTGGGCGGAGACTCTCCGTACTTC
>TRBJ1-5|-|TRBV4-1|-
CASSQAIGQPQHF
TGCGCCAGCAGCCAAGCCATTGGTCAGCCCCAGCATTTT
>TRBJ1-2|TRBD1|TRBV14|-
CASSGTGGSNYGYTF
TGTGCCAGCAGCGGGACAGGGGGCAGCAACTATGGCTACACCTTC
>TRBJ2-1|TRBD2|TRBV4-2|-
CASSQELAGGPNEQFF
TGTGCCAGCAGCCAGGAACTAGCGGGGGGGCCCAATGAGCAGTTCTTC
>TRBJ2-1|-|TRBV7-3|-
CASSLMGSPGIYNEQFF
TGTGCCAGCAGCTTAATGGGCTCTCCCGGGATATACAATGAGCAGTTCTTC
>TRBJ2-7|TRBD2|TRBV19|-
CASSWTSGASYEQYF
TGTGCCAGTAGTTGGACTAGCGGGGCTTCCTACGAGCAGTACTTC
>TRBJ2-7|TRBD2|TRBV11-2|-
CASSFGTSGNYEQYF
TGTGCCAGCAGCTTCGGGACTAGCGGGAACTACGAGCAGTACTTC
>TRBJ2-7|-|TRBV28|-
CASSPHQIYEQYF
TGTGCCAGCAGTCCGCACCAAATCTACGAGCAGTACTTC
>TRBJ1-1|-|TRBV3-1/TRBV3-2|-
CASSQEISHTEAFF
TGTGCCAGCAGCCAAGAGATTTCCCACACTGAAGCTTTCTTT
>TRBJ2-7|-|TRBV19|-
CASSQVGSVEQYF
TGTGCCAGTAGTCAGGTGGGATCTGTCGAGCAGTACTTC
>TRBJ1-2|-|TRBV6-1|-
CASSEYRSNYGYTF
TGTGCCAGCAGTGAATACAGATCTAACTATGGCTACACCTTC
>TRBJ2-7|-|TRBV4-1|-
CASSPGHGYEQYF
TGCGCCAGCAGCCCGGGACACGGCTACGAGCAGTACTTC
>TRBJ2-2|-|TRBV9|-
CASSVESGPRGGDTGELFF
TGTGCCAGCAGCGTAGAGAGTGGGCCTAGGGGCGGGGACACCGGGGAGCTGTTTTTT
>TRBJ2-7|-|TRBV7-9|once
CASRPDGYYEQYF
TGTGCCAGCAGGCCGGACGGGTACTACGAGCAGTACTTC
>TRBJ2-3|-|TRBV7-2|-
CASSATPVSTDTQYF
TGTGCCAGCAGCGCAACCCCCGTCAGCACAGATACGCAGTATTTT
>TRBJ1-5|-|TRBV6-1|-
CASSEGSGNQPQHF
TGTGCCAGCAGTGAAGGGTCGGGCAATCAGCCCCAGCATTTT
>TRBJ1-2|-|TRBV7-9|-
CASSPHTGGAGNYGYTF
TGTGCCAGCAGCCCACACACAGGAGGGGCCGGCAACTATGGCTACACCTTC
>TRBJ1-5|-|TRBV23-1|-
CASSQRTFGDF
TGCGCCAGCAGTCAACGGACATTTGGGGATTTT
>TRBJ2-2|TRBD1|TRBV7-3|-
CASSLGQGRTGELFF
TGTGCCAGCAGCTTAGGACAGGGAAGGACCGGGGAGCTGTTTTTT
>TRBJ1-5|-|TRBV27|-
CASSPRDLPQHF
TGTGCCAGCAGTCCCCGGGACTTGCCCCAGCATTTT
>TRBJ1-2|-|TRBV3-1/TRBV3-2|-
CASSQDRTVRGYTF
TGTGCCAGCAGCCAAGATAGGACAGTGCGTGGCTACACCTTC
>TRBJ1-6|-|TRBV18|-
CASSLDSLYNSPLHF
TGTGCCAGCTCACTTGACAGTTTATATAATTCACCCCTCCACTTT
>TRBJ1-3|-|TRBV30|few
CAWSTGAGNTIYF
TGTGCCTGGAGTACGGGGGCCGGAAACACCATATATTTT
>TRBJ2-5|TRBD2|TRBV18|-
CASSPRLAGGETQYF
TGTGCCAGCTCACCACGTCTAGCGGGCGGAGAGACCCAGTACTTC
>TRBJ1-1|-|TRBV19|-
CASSKYSSDNTEAFF
TGTGCCAGTAGTAAATACTCATCCGATAACACTGAAGCTTTCTTT